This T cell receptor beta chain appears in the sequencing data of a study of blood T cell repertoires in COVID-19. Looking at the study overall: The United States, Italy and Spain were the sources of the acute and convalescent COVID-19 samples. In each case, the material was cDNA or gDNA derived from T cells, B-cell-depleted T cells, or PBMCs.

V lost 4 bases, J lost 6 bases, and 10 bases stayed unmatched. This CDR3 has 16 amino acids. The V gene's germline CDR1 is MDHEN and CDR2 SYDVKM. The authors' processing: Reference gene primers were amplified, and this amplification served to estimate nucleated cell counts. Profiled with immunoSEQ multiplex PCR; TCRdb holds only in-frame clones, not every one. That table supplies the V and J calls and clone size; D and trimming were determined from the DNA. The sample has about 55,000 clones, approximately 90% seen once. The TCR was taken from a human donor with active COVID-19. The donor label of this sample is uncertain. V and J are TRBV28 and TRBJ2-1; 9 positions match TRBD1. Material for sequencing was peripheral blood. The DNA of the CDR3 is TGTGCCAGCAGTTCCCCGGGGACAGGGAGATCCAATGAGCAGTTCTTC. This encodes CASSSPGTGRSNEQFF.